This T cell receptor beta chain appears in the sequencing data of a study of cytotoxic CD8 clonotypes in ibrutinib-treated CLL. Study summary: The cohort had over nine relapsed/refractory and around 15 treatment-naive patients, 17 IGHV unmutated. On average, approximately 95,000 productive rearrangements and around 250,000 productive templates per sample.

Sequenced by immunoSEQ multiplex PCR; TCRdb stores in-frame clones only, minus some. The profile shows about 45,000 clones, about two thirds of them singletons. The CDR3 sequence is 13 residues long. Trimming at V came to 7 bases and at J to 1 base, leaving 3 bases not matched to a gene. Germline CDR1 MNHNS, CDR2 SASEGT. Sequences were derived from PBMCs, sampled after 12 months of ibrutinib treatment. The sequence was collected from a human donor with chronic lymphocytic leukemia. The V and J genes are TRBV6-1 and TRBJ2-5, with 7 bases that match TRBD1. CDR3 sequence: CASTRDSQETQYF. The CDR3 DNA sequence: TGTGCCAGCACCCGGGACAGCCAAGAGACCCAGTACTTC.